This TCR beta chain derives from a study of shared clonotypes between healthy human individuals. Study at large: For every donor, three CD4 naive, three CD4 memory, two CD8 naive and one CD8 memory plates were used.

CDR1 and CDR2 from the germline V gene are SGHRS and YFSETQ. With V trimmed by 4 bases and J by 0 bases, 3 bases remained unmatched. This CDR3 contains 14 residues. Sequencing used immunoSEQ multiplex PCR; TCRdb keeps in-frame clones, though not all of them. This sample has about 710,000 clones, with 72% found just once. The chain recombines TRBV5-1 with TRBJ2-7, with 8 nucleotides matching TRBD1. The sample taken for sequencing was memory CD4+ T cells sorted from blood. The sample's subset: CD45RA-negative fraction. This clonotype was sampled from a woman aged 25 to 39 in good health. CDR3 coding DNA: TGCGCCAGCAGCAAGACAGGGGTCTCCTACGAGCAGTACTTC. Translated, it gives CASSKTGVSYEQYF.